Here is one TCR beta chain with its context. The antigen remains unidentified. The data were obtained in a study of siplizumab effects on memory and regulatory T cells. Notes on the study in general: The study found naive T cells seemingly more diverse than memory cells and seemingly major alloresponse contributors. Proliferating Tregs from siplizumab cultures lacked functional confirmation of suppression.

V shed 2 bases and J 3 bases; nucleotides not matched to a gene: 14. This CDR3 has 20 amino acids. Germline CDR1 reads LGHNA; CDR2 reads YNFKEQ. Per sample, roughly 10^5 TCR templates were assayed. Clones were sequenced by immunoSEQ multiplex PCR, and TCRdb holds only the in-frame ones, with some missing. The sample contains about 50,000 clones, roughly 87% of which appear only once. The receptor was isolated from a human donor in good health. The chain has TRBV4-2 and TRBJ2-2; 11 nucleotides align to TRBD2. Sequencing input: naive CD8+ T cells sorted from blood. The CDR3 region is CASSQSAGASGGTHTGELFF. Here the CDR3 DNA reads TGTGCCAGCAGCCAAAGTGCAGGGGCTAGCGGGGGGACACACACCGGGGAGCTGTTTTTT.